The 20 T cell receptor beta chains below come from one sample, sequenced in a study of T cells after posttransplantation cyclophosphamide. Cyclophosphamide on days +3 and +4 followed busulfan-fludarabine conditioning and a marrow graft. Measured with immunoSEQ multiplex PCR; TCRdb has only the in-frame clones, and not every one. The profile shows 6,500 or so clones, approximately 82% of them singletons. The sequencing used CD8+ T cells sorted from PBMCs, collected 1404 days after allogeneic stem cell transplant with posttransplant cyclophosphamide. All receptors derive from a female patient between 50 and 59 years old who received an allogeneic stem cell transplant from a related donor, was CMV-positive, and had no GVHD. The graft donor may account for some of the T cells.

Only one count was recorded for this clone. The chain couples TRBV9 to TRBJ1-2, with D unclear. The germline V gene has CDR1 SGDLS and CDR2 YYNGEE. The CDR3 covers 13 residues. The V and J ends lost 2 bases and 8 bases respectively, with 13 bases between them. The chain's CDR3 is CASSVVLGDGYTF. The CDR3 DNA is TGTGCCAGCAGCGTGGTGCTGGGCGACGGCTACACCTTC.

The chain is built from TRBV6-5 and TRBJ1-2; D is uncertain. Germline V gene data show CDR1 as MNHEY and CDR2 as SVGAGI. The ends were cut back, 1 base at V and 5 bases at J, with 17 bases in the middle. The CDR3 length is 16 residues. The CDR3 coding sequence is TGTGCCAGCAGTTACTTGGAGGGCCCGAAGTATTATGGCTACACCTTC. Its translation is CASSYLEGPKYYGYTF.

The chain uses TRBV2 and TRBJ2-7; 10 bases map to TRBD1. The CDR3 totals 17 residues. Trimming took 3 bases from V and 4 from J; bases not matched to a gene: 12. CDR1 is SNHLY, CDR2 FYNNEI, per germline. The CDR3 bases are TGTGCCAGCAGTGAGTTCTATTCCAGGACAGGGGGTTACGAGCAGTACTTC. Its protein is CASSEFYSRTGGYEQYF.

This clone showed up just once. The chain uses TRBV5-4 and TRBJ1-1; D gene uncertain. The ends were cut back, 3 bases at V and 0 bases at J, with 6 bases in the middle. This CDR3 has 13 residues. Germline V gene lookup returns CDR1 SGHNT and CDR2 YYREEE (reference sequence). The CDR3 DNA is TGTGCCAGCAGCTATTCAATGAACACTGAAGCTTTCTTT. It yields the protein CASSYSMNTEAFF.

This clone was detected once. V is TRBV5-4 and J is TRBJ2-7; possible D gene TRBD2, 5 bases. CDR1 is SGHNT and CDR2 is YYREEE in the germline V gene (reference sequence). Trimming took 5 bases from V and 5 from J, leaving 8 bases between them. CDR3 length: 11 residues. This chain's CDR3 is CASSAGNEQYF. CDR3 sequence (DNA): TGTGCCAGCAGTGCCGGGAACGAGCAGTACTTC.

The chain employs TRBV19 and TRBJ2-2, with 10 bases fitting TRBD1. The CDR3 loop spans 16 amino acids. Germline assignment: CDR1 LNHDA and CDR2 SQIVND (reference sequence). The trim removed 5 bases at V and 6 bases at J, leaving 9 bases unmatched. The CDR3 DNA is TGTGCCAGTAGTCCCTCGTCGACAGGGGGCCCCGGGGAGCTGTTTTTT. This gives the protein CASSPSSTGGPGELFF.

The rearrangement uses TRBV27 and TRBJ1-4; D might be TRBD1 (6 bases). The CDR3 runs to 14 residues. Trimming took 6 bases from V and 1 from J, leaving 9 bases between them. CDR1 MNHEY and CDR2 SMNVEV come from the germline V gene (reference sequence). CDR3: CASRPQGTNEKLFF. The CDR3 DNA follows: TGTGCCAGCAGGCCACAGGGAACTAATGAAAAACTGTTTTTT.

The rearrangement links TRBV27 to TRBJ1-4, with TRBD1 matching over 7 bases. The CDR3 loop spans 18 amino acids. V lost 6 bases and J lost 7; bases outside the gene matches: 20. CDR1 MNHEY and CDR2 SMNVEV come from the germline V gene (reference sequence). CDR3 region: CASSPLRQGRGEVEKLFF. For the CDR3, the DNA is TGTGCCAGCAGCCCACTCAGACAGGGAAGAGGTGAGGTTGAAAAACTGTTTTTT.

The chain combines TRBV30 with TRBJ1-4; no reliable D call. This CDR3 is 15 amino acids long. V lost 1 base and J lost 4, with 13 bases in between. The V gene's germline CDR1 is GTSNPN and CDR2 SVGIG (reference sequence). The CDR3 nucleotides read TGTGCCTGGAGTGGTACACATCCATATAATGAAAAACTGTTTTTT. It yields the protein CAWSGTHPYNEKLFF.

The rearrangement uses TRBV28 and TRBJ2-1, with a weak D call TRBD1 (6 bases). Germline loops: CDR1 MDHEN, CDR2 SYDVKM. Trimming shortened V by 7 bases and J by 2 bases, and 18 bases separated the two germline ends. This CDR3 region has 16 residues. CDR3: CASNPSGQGPYNEQFF. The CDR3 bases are TGTGCCAGCAACCCCTCGGGCCAGGGGCCCTACAATGAGCAGTTCTTC. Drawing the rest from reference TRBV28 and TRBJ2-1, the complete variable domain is DVKVTQSSRYLVKRTGEKVFLECVQDMDHENMFWYRQDPGLGLRLIYFSYDVKMKEKGDIPEGYSVSREKKERFSLILESASTNQTSMYLCASNPSGQGPYNEQFFGPGTRLTVL.

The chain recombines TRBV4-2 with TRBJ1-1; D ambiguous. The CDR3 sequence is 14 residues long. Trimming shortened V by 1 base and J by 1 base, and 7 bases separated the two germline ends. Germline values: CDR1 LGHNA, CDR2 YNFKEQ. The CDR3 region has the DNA TGTGCCAGCAGCCAAGTCCTATGGAACACTGAAGCTTTCTTT. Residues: CASSQVLWNTEAFF.

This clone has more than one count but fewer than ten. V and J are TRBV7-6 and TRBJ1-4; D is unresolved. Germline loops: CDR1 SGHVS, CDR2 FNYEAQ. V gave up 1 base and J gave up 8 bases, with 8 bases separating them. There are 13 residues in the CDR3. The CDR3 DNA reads TGTGCCAGCAGCTTAGGGGAGGGAGAAAAACTGTTTTTT. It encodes CASSLGEGEKLFF.

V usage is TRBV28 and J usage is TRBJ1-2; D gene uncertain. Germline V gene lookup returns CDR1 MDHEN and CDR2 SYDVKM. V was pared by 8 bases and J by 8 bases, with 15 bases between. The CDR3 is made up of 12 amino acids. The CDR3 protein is CASSPFPEGYTF. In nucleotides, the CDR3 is TGTGCCAGCTCCCCCTTCCCAGAAGGCTACACCTTC.

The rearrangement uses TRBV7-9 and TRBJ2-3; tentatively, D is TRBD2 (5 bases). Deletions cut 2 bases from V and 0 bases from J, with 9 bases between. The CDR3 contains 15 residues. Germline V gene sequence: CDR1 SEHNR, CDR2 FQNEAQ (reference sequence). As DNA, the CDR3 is TGTGCCAGCAGCTTATCCGGGATTAGCACAGATACGCAGTATTTT. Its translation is CASSLSGISTDTQYF.

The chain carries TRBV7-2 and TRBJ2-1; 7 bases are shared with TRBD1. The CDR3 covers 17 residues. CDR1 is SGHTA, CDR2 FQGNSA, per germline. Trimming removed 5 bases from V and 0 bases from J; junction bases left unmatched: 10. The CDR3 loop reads CASSRKPQGSSYNEQFF. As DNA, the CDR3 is TGTGCCAGCAGCCGAAAGCCACAGGGGAGCTCCTACAATGAGCAGTTCTTC.

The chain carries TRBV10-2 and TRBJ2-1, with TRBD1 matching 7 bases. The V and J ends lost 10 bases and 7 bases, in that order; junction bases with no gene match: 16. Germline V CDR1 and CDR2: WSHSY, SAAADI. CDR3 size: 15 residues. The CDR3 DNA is TGCGCCACCAACCCGACAGGGATTGGTCGAAATGAGCAGTTCTTC. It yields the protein CATNPTGIGRNEQFF.

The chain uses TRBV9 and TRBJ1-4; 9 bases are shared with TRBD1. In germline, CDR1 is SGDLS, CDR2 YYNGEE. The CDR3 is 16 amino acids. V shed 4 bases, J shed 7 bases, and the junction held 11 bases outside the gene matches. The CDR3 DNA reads TGTGCCAGCAGCCCTCCGGGACAGGGCAGGGGTGAAAAACTGTTTTTT. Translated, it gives CASSPPGQGRGEKLFF.

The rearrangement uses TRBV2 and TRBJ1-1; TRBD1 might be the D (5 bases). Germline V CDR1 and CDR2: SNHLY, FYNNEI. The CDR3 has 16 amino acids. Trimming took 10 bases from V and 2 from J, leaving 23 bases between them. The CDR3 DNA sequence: TGTGCCACCAGAGACCCCAGGACGGGGGGAAACACTGAAGCTTTCTTT. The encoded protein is CATRDPRTGGNTEAFF. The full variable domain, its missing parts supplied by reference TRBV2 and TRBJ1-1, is EPEVTQTPSHQVTQMGQEVILRCVPISNHLYFYWYRQILGQKVEFLVSFYNNEISEKSEIFDDQFSVERPDGSNFTLKIRSTKLEDSAMYFCATRDPRTGGNTEAFFGQGTRLTVV.

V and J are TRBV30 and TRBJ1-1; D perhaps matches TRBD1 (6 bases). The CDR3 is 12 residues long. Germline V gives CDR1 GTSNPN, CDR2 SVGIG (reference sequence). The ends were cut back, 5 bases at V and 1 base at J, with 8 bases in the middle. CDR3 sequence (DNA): TGTGCCTGGGGACAGACGAACACTGAAGCTTTCTTT. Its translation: CAWGQTNTEAFF.

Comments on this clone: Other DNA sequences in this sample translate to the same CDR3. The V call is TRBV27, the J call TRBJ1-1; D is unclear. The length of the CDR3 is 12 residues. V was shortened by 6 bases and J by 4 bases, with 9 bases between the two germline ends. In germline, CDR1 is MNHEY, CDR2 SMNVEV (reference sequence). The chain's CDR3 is CASRLGGTEAFF. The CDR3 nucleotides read TGTGCCAGCAGACTAGGAGGCACTGAAGCTTTCTTT.